The next 25 T cell receptor beta chains were all read from a single sample in a study of T cells in Graves' hyperthyroidism and ophthalmopathy. TCR beta CDR3 region amplification was performed from RNA transcripts. With the HTBI primer set, the TCR CDR3 went through a first round of RT-PCR. TCRdb processed the multiplex PCR reads anew with MiXCR; each CDR3 protein has one entry. The sample yields 530,000 or so distinct CDR3 sequences, around 42% seen once. Sample: peripheral blood or thyroid tissue (not recorded which). The receptors derive from a young woman with Graves' hyperthyroidism.

About this clonotype itself: The junction departs from germline at one end; a sequencing error may be responsible. The V and J genes are TRBV5-1 and TRBJ1-3, with D unresolved. The CDR3 loop spans 15 amino acids. CDR1 and CDR2 (germline): SGHRS, YFSETQ. The CDR3 region has the DNA TGCGCCAGCAGCTTGATTGGTTACTCTGGAAGCACCATATATTTT. The encoded protein is CASSLIGYSGSTIYF.

This clonotype was counted ten times or more. The rearrangement joins TRBV12-3 or TRBV12-4 to TRBJ1-1, with a tentative D call TRBD1 (5 bases). Trimming shortened V by 7 bases and J by 8 bases, and 11 bases separated the two germline ends. The CDR3 extends over 11 amino acids. In DNA form, the CDR3 reads TGTGCCAGCACCCTCTACAGGGAAGCTTTCTTT. Translated: CASTLYREAFF.

To note about this clonotype: One base away lies a much larger clone, so this may be a sequencing read error. This CDR3 fails to terminate in the conserved phenylalanine or tryptophan, so it likely reflects a read error. The gene calls are TRBV12-3 or TRBV12-4 and TRBJ2-7; D unresolved. The CDR3 spans 12 residues. CDR3 region: CASAPRVYEQYL. The CDR3 nucleotides read TGTGCTAGTGCCCCTCGAGTTTACGAGCAGTACCTC.

This clonotype was recorded many times. This rearrangement joins TRBV24-1 to TRBJ2-5; 10 bases are a match to TRBD1. V was pared by 4 bases and J by 0 bases, with 7 bases of the junction left unmatched. Germline assignment: CDR1 KGHDR and CDR2 SFDVKD. The CDR3 length is 17 residues. The CDR3 DNA is TGTGCCACCAGTGACTTGGGACAGGGGCGGTACCAAGAGACCCAGTACTTC. Protein product: CATSDLGQGRYQETQYF.

This clonotype was counted many times. The rearrangement joins TRBV7-2 to TRBJ1-5; 10 positions match TRBD1. The CDR3 covers 15 residues. V was clipped by 0 bases and J by 7 bases; unmatched bases: 3. CDR1 and CDR2 from the germline V gene are SGHTA and FQGNSA. CDR3 amino acids: CASSLARDRGQPQHF. Written as DNA, the CDR3 is TGTGCCAGCAGCTTAGCAAGGGACAGGGGACAGCCCCAGCATTTT.

This rearrangement joins TRBV7-8 to TRBJ1-1; D gene ambiguous. Germline lookup yields CDR1 SGHVS and CDR2 FQNEAQ. The CDR3 extends over 10 amino acids. Trimming removed 5 bases at V and 12 bases at J, with 10 bases between. DNA of the CDR3: TGTGCCAGCAGCGCCGTTGGTACTTTCTTT. Amino acid sequence: CASSAVGTFF. Variable domain in full (rest from reference TRBV7-8 and TRBJ1-1): GAGVSQSPRYKVAKRGQDVALRCDPISGHVSLFWYQQALGQGPEFLTYFQNEAQLDKSGLPSDRFFAERPEGSVSTLKIQRTQQEDSAVYLCASSAVGTFFGQGTRLTVV.

The sample holds many counts of this clonotype. One end of the junction fails to match germline, which may point to a read error. The chain carries TRBV7-9 and TRBJ1-4; possibly TRBD1 for D (5 bases). The CDR3 length is 14 residues. Germline V CDR1 and CDR2: SEHNR, FQNEAQ (reference sequence). The CDR3 sequence is CASSPGTADEKLFF. DNA for the CDR3: TGCGCCAGCAGCCCCGGGACTGCAGATGAAAAACTGTTTTTT. Complete variable domain (other parts from reference TRBV7-9 and TRBJ1-4): DTGVSQNPRHKITKRGQNVTFRCDPISEHNRLYWYRQTLGQGPEFLTYFQNEAQLEKSRLLSDRFSAERPKGSFSTLEIQRTEQGDSAMYLCASSPGTADEKLFFGSGTQLSVL.

This clonotype was observed at least ten times. J is TRBJ2-7 and V is TRBV5-6, with D possibly being TRBD2 (5 bases). The CDR3 totals 14 residues. The germline V gene has CDR1 SGHDT and CDR2 YYEEEE. V lost 2 bases and J 3 bases, leaving 12 bases between the germline ends. In DNA, the CDR3 is TGTGCCAGCAGCTTAGGAGGTCGTCACTACGAGCAGTACTTC. Translated: CASSLGGRHYEQYF.

This clonotype was counted ten times or more. The chain recombines TRBV19 with TRBJ1-1, with 9 bases that match TRBD1. Germline CDR1 is LNHDA and CDR2 is SQIVND (reference sequence). The CDR3 spans 16 residues. V lost 3 bases to trimming and J lost 1 base; unmatched junction nucleotides: 6. CDR3 nucleotides: TGTGCCAGTAGTATGGTTACAGGGGGCTCGAACACTGAAGCTTTCTTT. Translating it yields CASSMVTGGSNTEAFF.

This clonotype was observed many times. The chain joins TRBV7-2 to TRBJ2-7; D perhaps matches TRBD1 (5 bases). Trimming pared 2 bases from V and 4 bases from J, leaving 9 bases between. The CDR3 is made up of 13 amino acids. Germline loops: CDR1 SGHTA, CDR2 FQGNSA. The chain's CDR3 is CASSLQGRYEQYF. As DNA, the CDR3 is TGTGCCAGCAGCTTACAGGGCAGGTACGAGCAGTACTTC.

The table lists this clonotype with many counts. V usage is TRBV29-1 and J usage is TRBJ2-5, with no clear D. V gave up 7 bases and J gave up 5 bases, with 14 bases separating them. From germline, CDR1 is SQVTM and CDR2 ANQGSEA. The length of the CDR3 is 12 residues. Here the CDR3 DNA reads TGCAGCGGTGTACAGAATGGGGAGACCCAGTACTTC. It codes for CSGVQNGETQYF.

This clonotype was recorded at least ten times. This chain uses TRBV10-3 with TRBJ2-7, with TRBD2 matching over 7 bases. The J segment lost 6 bases and the V segment lost 8 bases, leaving 16 bases of the junction unmatched. CDR1 is ENHRY, CDR2 SYGVKD, per germline. The CDR3 spans 15 residues. CDR3: CAIWDQLATPGEQYF. CDR3 coding DNA: TGTGCCATCTGGGACCAACTAGCGACCCCCGGCGAGCAGTACTTC.

Ten or more counts support this clonotype. The chain recombines TRBV20-1 with TRBJ1-5; D is perhaps TRBD1 (5 bases). Germline values: CDR1 DFQATT, CDR2 SNEGSKA (reference sequence). The CDR3 runs to 12 residues. Trimming took off 7 bases at V and 3 bases at J, with 10 bases between the two ends. In nucleotides, the CDR3 is TGCAGTGGCAAGGACACCAATCAGCCCCAGCATTTT. It is translated as CSGKDTNQPQHF.

V gene TRBV2 combines with J gene TRBJ1-3; 7 nucleotides align to TRBD1. Germline CDR1 SNHLY, CDR2 FYNNEI. The CDR3 spans 16 residues. Germline trimming cut 6 bases from V and 0 bases from J; bases unmatched to any gene: 8. CDR3 nucleotides: TGTGCCAGCAGAACGGGACAGTCCCTCTCTGGAAACACCATATATTTT. Protein sequence: CASRTGQSLSGNTIYF.

V is TRBV12-3 or TRBV12-4 and J is TRBJ2-5; 7 nucleotides match TRBD2. The CDR3 is 15 amino acids. V was pared by 7 bases and J by 5 bases, with 13 bases of the junction left unmatched. DNA of the CDR3: TGTGCCAGCAACCCCGGGGGGTATACGGGCGAGACCCAGTACTTC. It is translated as CASNPGGYTGETQYF.

This clonotype appeared many times. The DNA for the CDR3 is TGTGCCAGCAGCTTCGGACAGCTGTACTATGGCTACACCTTC. Its protein product is CASSFGQLYYGYTF. This chain uses TRBV7-9 with TRBJ1-2; D possibly corresponds to TRBD1 (6 bases). Germline loops: CDR1 SEHNR, CDR2 FQNEAQ (reference sequence). CDR3 length: 14 amino acids. Trimming cost V 3 bases and J 3 bases, with 11 bases left between them.

The chain couples TRBV12-3 or TRBV12-4 to TRBJ2-5; TRBD2 matches at 7 bases. V lost 3 bases to trimming and J lost 5 bases; unmatched junction nucleotides: 12. This CDR3 is built from 16 residues. The CDR3, as DNA: TGTGCCAGCAGTTTTTTTGGGGCTAGCGGATGGGAGACCCAGTACTTC. Protein sequence: CASSFFGASGWETQYF.

The genes are TRBV20-1 and TRBJ1-2; D unclear. Trimming took off 4 bases at V and 11 bases at J, with 20 bases between the two ends. In germline, CDR1 is DFQATT, CDR2 SNEGSKA (reference sequence). This CDR3 region has 13 residues. The CDR3 DNA sequence: TGCAGTGCTATCGGACTAGCGGGAGAAGGGTACACCTTC. This sequence encodes CSAIGLAGEGYTF.

For the CDR3, the DNA is TGTGCCACCAGTGATTCCACCGGGACAGGGCAAGAGACCCAGTACTTC. Translating gives CATSDSTGTGQETQYF. The chain has TRBV24-1 and TRBJ2-5; 9 nucleotides match TRBD1. Trimming cost V 2 bases and J 2 bases; bases outside gene matches: 5. CDR1 KGHDR and CDR2 SFDVKD come from the germline V gene. The CDR3 covers 16 residues.

A single count supports this clonotype. The chain joins TRBV29-1 to TRBJ2-7; 10 positions match TRBD2. V lost 8 bases, J lost 3 bases, and 7 bases stayed unmatched. Germline CDR1 is SQVTM and CDR2 is ANQGSEA. The CDR3 totals 13 residues. CDR3: CSISGTSVYEQYF. CDR3 bases: TGCAGCATATCCGGGACTAGCGTCTACGAGCAGTACTTC.

This clonotype was seen repeatedly, ten times or more. The chain combines TRBV25-1 with TRBJ1-5, with unresolved D. This CDR3 has 14 residues. Between the trimmed V and J ends, which lost 1 base and 3 bases, there was a span of 7 bases. CDR1 and CDR2 from the germline V gene are MGHDK and SYGVNS. The CDR3 DNA sequence: TGTGCCAGCAGTGAATGGATGGACAATCAGCCCCAGCATTTT. Translating gives CASSEWMDNQPQHF.

The chain couples TRBV9 to TRBJ1-5; TRBD1 might be the D (5 bases). Trimming removed 8 bases from V and 0 bases from J, with 18 bases in between. The CDR3 contains 16 residues. The V gene's germline CDR1 is SGDLS and CDR2 YYNGEE. CDR3 amino acids: CASSPRGGDSNQPQHF. CDR3 coding DNA: TGTGCCAGTAGCCCCCGGGGGGGGGATAGCAATCAGCCCCAGCATTTT.

The chain links TRBV15 to TRBJ2-1; 10 bases line up with TRBD1. Trimming removed 5 bases from V and 6 bases from J; junction bases left unmatched: 1. The germline V gene encodes CDR1 LNHNV and CDR2 YYDKDF (reference sequence). The CDR3 is 13 amino acids. The chain's CDR3 is CATSGTGVNEQFF. CDR3 sequence (DNA): TGTGCCACCAGCGGGACAGGGGTCAATGAGCAGTTCTTC.

This chain connects TRBV27 to TRBJ2-5; D might be TRBD1 or TRBD2, each matching 6 bases. Germline CDR1 and CDR2: MNHEY and SMNVEV (reference sequence). The CDR3 totals 14 residues. V lost 0 bases and J lost 5, with 10 bases in between. The DNA of the CDR3 is TGTGCCAGCAGTTTATCTAGGGGGACTGAGACCCAGTACTTC. It codes for CASSLSRGTETQYF.

This clonotype turned up a few times. The chain is built from TRBV7-9 and TRBJ1-1, with D possibly matching TRBD1 (6 bases). The CDR3 runs 16 residues. Germline V lookup: CDR1 SEHNR, CDR2 FQNEAQ (reference sequence). V lost 8 bases and J 0 bases, leaving 19 bases between the germline ends. The CDR3 nucleotides are TGTGCCAGCTCACCAAGCCGACAGGAGTTGAACACTGAAGCTTTCTTT. Amino acid sequence: CASSPSRQELNTEAFF.